The rows below give T cell receptor beta chains drawn from one sample of a study of T cell repertoires in cytomegalovirus infection. MiXCR, run by TCRdb on the reads, gives a single entry per CDR3 protein. This repertoire shows approximately 310,000 distinct CDR3 sequences, roughly 25% found once; its top ten account for about an eighth. Which antigens these TCRs recognize remains unknown. The material was cultured PBMCs, obtained from culture after CMV antigen stimulation. The receptors originated from a human donor in good health (CMV status not recorded). Some clones in this sample may be carry-over from other donors' samples. Both conserved end residues are part of each CDR3. The D gene is left open where the match is weak. Rows may omit the clone size; those that give it use once, few, many or a size class.

>TRBJ2-6|.|.|TRBV6-2/TRBV6-3
TGTGCCAGCAGTTACTCCCCCGGGGCCAACGTCCTGACTTTC
CASSYSPGANVLTF
>TRBJ1-5|.|few|TRBV6-2/TRBV6-3
TGTGCCAGCAGATTTACAGGGATCGATCAGCCCCAGCATTTT
CASRFTGIDQPQHF
>TRBJ2-4|.|.|TRBV12-3/TRBV12-4
TGTGCCAGCAGTGATACCGGGGTACGGGCTGCCAAAAACATTCAGTACTTC
CASSDTGVRAAKNIQYF
>TRBJ2-1|TRBD2|few|TRBV4-1
TGCGCCAGCAGCCAAGAGCGGGAGAGCTACAATGAGCAGTTCTTC
CASSQERESYNEQFF
>TRBJ2-7|.|many|TRBV7-2
TGTGCCAGCAGCTCCCAGGGTTTCGAGCAGTACTTC
CASSSQGFEQYF
>TRBJ1-1|.|.|TRBV19
TGTGCCAGTAGTATATGGAACACTGAAGCTTTCTTT
CASSIWNTEAFF
>TRBJ1-1|TRBD1|.|TRBV7-2
TGTGCCAGCAGCGTTCCGTATAAGGGGGCATGGACTGAAGCTTTCTTT
CASSVPYKGAWTEAFF
>TRBJ1-4|.|.|TRBV28
TGTGCCAGCAGCTCTCCTTCGTTGGGGACTAATGAAAAACTGTTTTTT
CASSSPSLGTNEKLFF
>TRBJ1-1|.|many|TRBV5-1
TGCGCCAGCAGCGCCTCGGGACTGAACACTGAAGCTTTCTTT
CASSASGLNTEAFF
>TRBJ2-5|.|few|TRBV12-3/TRBV12-4
TGTGCCAGTTCTAGAGGTCCGGGCCAAGAGACCCAGTACTTC
CASSRGPGQETQYF
>TRBJ2-1|TRBD2|.|TRBV20-1
TGCAGTGCTAGAGATCTAGCGGGAGTCTACAATGAGCAGTTCTTC
CSARDLAGVYNEQFF
>TRBJ1-2|TRBD1|few|TRBV19
TGTGCCAGTAGTCAGGGGGCTGGCTATGGCTACACCTTC
CASSQGAGYGYTF
>TRBJ2-5|TRBD2|.|TRBV7-9
TGTGCCAGCAGCCCTCCCCTGGGCGGGAGTATTGAGACCCAGTACTTC
CASSPPLGGSIETQYF
>TRBJ1-2|.|.|TRBV19
TGTGCCAGTAGTAGCCTCAGGGAGGCTAACTATGGCTACACCTTC
CASSSLREANYGYTF
>TRBJ2-3|.|.|TRBV5-5
TGTGCCTGTAGCGTTGGAGCAGCGGCATGGGATACGCAGTATTTT
CACSVGAAAWDTQYF
>TRBJ2-1|.|.|TRBV20-1
TGCAGTGCTAGAGATCTCGGGCAGGCCTACAATGAGCAGTTCTTC
CSARDLGQAYNEQFF
>TRBJ2-1|TRBD2|many|TRBV7-2
TGTGCCAGCAGCTCATCCGGCCTAGCGGGGGACAATGAGCAGTTCTTC
CASSSSGLAGDNEQFF
>TRBJ2-3|.|.|TRBV6-2/TRBV6-3
TGTGCCAGCAGGGTTCTAGCCACAGATACGCAGTATTTT
CASRVLATDTQYF
>TRBJ2-5|TRBD2|.|TRBV10-3
TGTGCCATCAGTGATATAGGGACTAGCGGGAGCCAAGAGACCCAGTACTTC
CAISDIGTSGSQETQYF
>TRBJ2-5|.|few|TRBV28
TGTGCCAGCAGTCGGGCCTTAGTGTCACAAGAGACCCAGTACTTC
CASSRALVSQETQYF
>TRBJ1-2|.|few|TRBV14
TGTGCCAGCAGCCATCCGGGGGGCTATGGCTACACCTTC
CASSHPGGYGYTF
>TRBJ2-3|TRBD2|few|TRBV28
TGTGCCAGCAGTTTATCCCCCGGGGGGGGCACAGATACGCAGTATTTT
CASSLSPGGGTDTQYF
>TRBJ2-2|TRBD1|.|TRBV19
TGTGCCAGTAGTATTAAGGGGGCGTTAAACACCGGGGAGCTGTTTTTT
CASSIKGALNTGELFF
>TRBJ1-1|.|.|TRBV5-1
TGCGCCAGCAGCTTACAGGGTTTCACTGAAGCTTTCTTT
CASSLQGFTEAFF
>TRBJ1-5|.|.|TRBV7-2
TGTGCCAGCAGCGACGGACACCCCAATCAGCCCCAGCATTTT
CASSDGHPNQPQHF
>TRBJ2-3|TRBD2|once|TRBV7-2
TGTGCCAGCAGCTTGCCCGGTCGGACTAGGCGGGGCGCAGATACGCAGTATTTT
CASSLPGRTRRGADTQYF
>TRBJ2-1|TRBD2|.|TRBV5-6
TGTGCCAGCAGCTTCGGCGGGAGGGGTTACAATGAGCAGTTCTTC
CASSFGGRGYNEQFF
>TRBJ1-2|.|few|TRBV10-1
TGCGCCAGTAGGGACCGGCGGATTGGCTACACCTTC
CASRDRRIGYTF
>TRBJ2-2|TRBD2|.|TRBV5-3
TGTGCCAGCAGCCCGGAAGGGACTAGCGGGTTCACCGGGGAGCTGTTTTTT
CASSPEGTSGFTGELFF